These 29 T cell receptor beta chains originate from one sample sequenced in a study of blood T cell repertoires in COVID-19. TCRdb's table, derived via immunoSEQ multiplex PCR, lists solely in-frame clones and lacks some. The data hold 120,000 or so clones, with 87% observed a single time. The sequencing sample was made of peripheral blood. The receptors were sampled from a human donor in a cohort sampled during active COVID-19.

The gene calls are TRBV10-1 and TRBJ1-3; D is possibly TRBD1 (6 bases). This CDR3 comprises 15 residues. Between the trimmed V and J ends, which lost 4 bases and 5 bases, there was a span of 15 bases. Germline V gives CDR1 WNHNN, CDR2 SYGVQD (reference sequence). The CDR3 loop is CASSGGQLGRNTIYF. The CDR3 coding sequence is TGCGCCAGCAGTGGAGGACAGCTGGGAAGAAACACCATATATTTT.

This clone was observed a handful of times. This chain joins TRBV7-2 and TRBJ1-5; D remains unclear. V was shortened by 4 bases and J by 0 bases, with 13 bases between the two germline ends. Germline-derived CDR1 and CDR2 are SGHTA and FQGNSA. CDR3 size: 16 residues. The CDR3 is CASSYFADYSNQPQHF. The CDR3, as DNA: TGTGCCAGCAGCTATTTCGCGGATTATAGCAATCAGCCCCAGCATTTT. The whole variable domain, remainder taken from reference TRBV7-2 and TRBJ1-5, is GAGVSQSPSNKVTEKGKDVELRCDPISGHTALYWYRQSLGQGLEFLIYFQGNSAPDKSGLPSDRFSAERTGGSVSTLTIQRTQQEDSAVYLCASSYFADYSNQPQHFGDGTRLSIL.

The J gene is TRBJ2-5, the V gene TRBV6-5, with TRBD1 matching over 9 bases. The CDR3 has 15 amino acids. CDR1 and CDR2 (germline): MNHEY, SVGAGI. V shed 6 bases, J shed 7 bases, and the junction held 12 bases outside the gene matches. CDR3 protein: CASSPGTGNVGTQYF. In DNA form, the CDR3 reads TGTGCCAGCAGCCCCGGGACAGGGAACGTGGGGACCCAGTACTTC.

CDR3 amino acids: CASSPLTGWATEAFF. CDR3 nucleotide sequence: TGTGCCAGCAGTCCGCTTACAGGGTGGGCCACTGAAGCTTTCTTT. The chain has TRBV28 and TRBJ1-1, with D possibly being TRBD1 (6 bases). The length of the CDR3 is 15 residues. Deletions cut 5 bases from V and 4 bases from J, with 17 bases between. Germline lookup yields CDR1 MDHEN and CDR2 SYDVKM.

CDR3 sequence: CASSAGQTQGELFF. CDR3 coding DNA: TGTGCCAGCAGCGCCGGACAGACTCAAGGGGAGCTGTTTTTT. The chain combines TRBV9 with TRBJ2-2; D may be TRBD1 (6 bases). CDR1 SGDLS and CDR2 YYNGEE come from the germline V gene. Trimming stripped 3 bases from V and 8 bases from J, with 14 bases between. There are 14 residues in the CDR3.

The chain is built from TRBV3-1 (or the pseudogene TRBV3-2) and TRBJ2-2, with D possibly TRBD1 on 6 matching bases. CDR3 length: 23 residues. V was cut by 0 bases and J by 1 base, with 30 bases left in between. Per germline, CDR1 LGHDT and CDR2 YNNKEL (reference sequence). CDR3 region: CASSQDQFDRIFANRKNTGELFF. The CDR3 region has the DNA TGTGCCAGCAGCCAAGATCAATTTGACAGGATCTTTGCCAACAGAAAGAACACCGGGGAGCTGTTTTTT.

V gene TRBV4-3 combines with J gene TRBJ1-2; 8 bases line up with TRBD1. This CDR3 has 15 amino acids. Per germline, CDR1 LGHNA and CDR2 YSLEER. J lost 7 bases, V lost 3 bases, and 10 bases had no gene match. CDR3 sequence (DNA): TGCGCCAGCAGCCAGACGCTGACAGGGGAGGGTGGCTACACCTTC. Its translation: CASSQTLTGEGGYTF.

This clone was counted a single time. The chain is built from TRBV5-1 and TRBJ1-2, with unresolved D. Germline CDR1 reads SGHRS; CDR2 reads YFSETQ. V lost 0 bases to trimming and J lost 1 base, with 10 bases between them. The CDR3 is 15 residues long. CDR3 residues: CASSLDLAYNYGYTF. The CDR3 DNA follows: TGCGCCAGCAGCTTGGATCTCGCCTATAACTATGGCTACACCTTC.

This sequence joins TRBV5-1 and TRBJ2-2, with D perhaps matching TRBD1 (6 bases). With 0 bases removed from V and 6 bases from J, the gap between germline ends came to 12 bases. CDR1 is SGHRS and CDR2 is YFSETQ in the germline V gene. The CDR3 totals 15 residues. For the CDR3, the DNA is TGCGCCAGCAGCTTGGCCATGGACAGCCCCGGGGAGCTGTTTTTT. Its protein product is CASSLAMDSPGELFF. The complete variable domain, with remaining parts taken from reference TRBV5-1 and TRBJ2-2, reads KAGVTQTPRYLIKTRGQQVTLSCSPISGHRSVSWYQQTPGQGLQFLFEYFSETQRNKGNFPGRFSGRQFSNSRSEMNVSTLELGDSALYLCASSLAMDSPGELFFGEGSRLTVL.

The chain joins TRBV2 to TRBJ2-1, with 8 bases fitting TRBD1. V dropped 6 bases and J dropped 8; count of bases not matched to a gene: 6. The CDR3 sequence is 13 residues long. Looked up from germline, CDR1 is SNHLY and CDR2 is FYNNEI. CDR3: CASSTGGLYEQFF. The DNA for the CDR3 is TGTGCCAGCAGCACAGGGGGATTGTATGAGCAGTTCTTC. The full variable domain, completed using reference TRBV2 and TRBJ2-1, is EPEVTQTPSHQVTQMGQEVILRCVPISNHLYFYWYRQILGQKVEFLVSFYNNEISEKSEIFDDQFSVERPDGSNFTLKIRSTKLEDSAMYFCASSTGGLYEQFFGPGTRLTVL.

This clone has only a few counts. The chain has TRBV5-1 and TRBJ1-1; possible D gene TRBD1, 5 bases. V was trimmed by 5 bases and J by 6 bases, leaving 14 bases between them. The germline V gene encodes CDR1 SGHRS and CDR2 YFSETQ. CDR3 size: 13 residues. CDR3 in DNA: TGCGCCAGCAGTCTACCCGACAGTTCTGAAGCTTTCTTT. Protein sequence: CASSLPDSSEAFF.

V is TRBV6-6 and J is TRBJ1-1; D might be TRBD1 (5 bases). Trimming took 6 bases from V and 1 from J, leaving 12 bases between them. Germline V gene data show CDR1 as MNHNY and CDR2 as SVGAGI (reference sequence). The CDR3 totals 14 residues. CDR3 coding DNA: TGTGCCAGCAGCAAGACAGCCTCGAACACTGAAGCTTTCTTT. This gives the protein CASSKTASNTEAFF.

This chain joins TRBV5-1 and TRBJ2-3; 8 nucleotides align to TRBD1. The J segment lost 0 bases and the V segment lost 6 bases, leaving 6 bases of the junction unmatched. The V gene's germline CDR1 is SGHRS and CDR2 YFSETQ. CDR3 length: 15 residues. The CDR3 DNA follows: TGCGCCAGCAACTACCGGACAGGGAGCACAGATACGCAGTATTTT. Translating it yields CASNYRTGSTDTQYF.

The gene calls are TRBV27 and TRBJ1-3, with 9 bases fitting TRBD1. The CDR3 is 16 residues long. Germline assignment: CDR1 MNHEY and CDR2 SMNVEV (reference sequence). With 3 bases clipped from V and 4 bases from J, the junction kept 7 bases outside the gene matches. The CDR3 loop reads CASSLGTGLAGNTIYF. The CDR3 DNA sequence: TGTGCCAGCAGTTTGGGGACAGGGCTCGCCGGAAACACCATATATTTT.

The sample holds one count of this clone. The rearrangement uses TRBV24-1 and TRBJ2-1; 10 nucleotides agree with TRBD2. The junction had 4 bases not matched to a gene; V was cut back by 6 bases and J by 0 bases. CDR3 length: 16 amino acids. Germline-derived CDR1 and CDR2 are KGHDR and SFDVKD. The CDR3 bases are TGTGCCACCAGTATGACTAGCGGGTTCTCCTACAATGAGCAGTTCTTC. As protein: CATSMTSGFSYNEQFF.

The rearrangement uses TRBV28 and TRBJ2-3, with a possible D match to TRBD2 (6 bases). This CDR3 has 16 residues. Per the germline V gene, CDR1 is MDHEN and CDR2 is SYDVKM. The V end was cut by 1 base, the J end by 8 bases, with 19 bases between. In DNA form, the CDR3 reads TGTGCCAGCAGTTTATTCCGAGGAGGGCCAGGTGGTACGCAGTATTTT. It codes for CASSLFRGGPGGTQYF.

The table lists this clone with a count of one. The V call is TRBV14, the J call TRBJ1-2; 7 bases are shared with TRBD1. CDR3 size: 15 residues. V was clipped by 0 bases and J by 2 bases; unmatched bases: 3. In germline, CDR1 is SGHDN, CDR2 FVKESK. The CDR3 DNA reads TGTGCCAGCAGCCAAGATATACAGGGGAACTATGGCTACACCTTC. Residues: CASSQDIQGNYGYTF.

This clone showed up many times. The chain recombines TRBV7-9 with TRBJ1-1, with a tentative D call TRBD1 (6 bases). V was trimmed by 3 bases and J by 4 bases, leaving 12 bases between them. CDR1 SEHNR and CDR2 FQNEAQ come from the germline V gene (reference sequence). This CDR3 is built from 14 residues. This CDR3 is CASSFRGSITEAFF. The DNA for the CDR3 is TGTGCCAGCAGCTTCAGGGGAAGTATCACTGAAGCTTTCTTT.

The rearrangement uses TRBV19 and TRBJ1-1; TRBD1 is a possible D gene (5 bases). The V gene's germline CDR1 is LNHDA and CDR2 SQIVND (reference sequence). The CDR3 spans 11 residues. V was trimmed by 7 bases and J by 6 bases, leaving 9 bases between them. The CDR3 DNA is TGTGCCAGTACCAGGGTCCCTGAAGCTTTCTTT. Its protein is CASTRVPEAFF.

The chain combines TRBV28 with TRBJ1-6; 10 bases agree with TRBD1. CDR3 length: 14 residues. V lost 6 bases to trimming and J lost 7 bases; unmatched junction nucleotides: 3. Germline V CDR1 and CDR2: MDHEN, SYDVKM. The CDR3 DNA follows: TGTGCCAGCAGACGGACAGGGGGGAATTCACCCCTCCACTTT. It codes for CASRRTGGNSPLHF. The whole variable domain, remainder taken from reference TRBV28 and TRBJ1-6, is DVKVTQSSRYLVKRTGEKVFLECVQDMDHENMFWYRQDPGLGLRLIYFSYDVKMKEKGDIPEGYSVSREKKERFSLILESASTNQTSMYLCASRRTGGNSPLHFGNGTRLTVT.

The table lists this clone with a count of one. The chain combines TRBV7-3 with TRBJ2-1; TRBD1 aligns across 7 bases. There are 12 residues in the CDR3. Germline V gene lookup returns CDR1 SGHTA and CDR2 FQGTGA. V was clipped by 2 bases and J by 9 bases; unmatched bases: 1. CDR3 in DNA: TGTGCCAGCAGCTTATCAGGGGGTGAGCAGTTCTTC. Translated: CASSLSGGEQFF.

This chain connects TRBV7-6 to TRBJ1-3; D remains ambiguous. V lost 5 bases and J lost 9, with 26 bases in between. This CDR3 has 17 residues. The germline V gene encodes CDR1 SGHVS and CDR2 FNYEAQ. The CDR3 sequence is CASSPLGPPAAGGTIYF. CDR3 DNA: TGTGCCAGCAGCCCTCTTGGTCCCCCCGCTGCGGGAGGCACCATATATTTT.

The chain links TRBV29-1 to TRBJ2-3, with D maybe TRBD2 (6 bases). Germline loops: CDR1 SQVTM, CDR2 ANQGSEA. The CDR3 is 16 amino acids. The V end was cut by 5 bases, the J end by 1 base, with 19 bases between. The CDR3 DNA sequence: TGCAGCGTTTCTCGTGATCGGGAGCGGGGCACAGATACGCAGTATTTT. Translating gives CSVSRDRERGTDTQYF.

The chain carries TRBV6-5 and TRBJ2-7, with D perhaps matching TRBD2 (6 bases). The CDR3 covers 14 residues. Germline V gene sequence: CDR1 MNHEY, CDR2 SVGAGI. Trimming removed 2 bases at V and 5 bases at J, with 13 bases between. The CDR3 DNA reads TGTGCCAGCAGTTACCGTAGCGGCAGGGACGAGCAGTACTTC. Its translation is CASSYRSGRDEQYF.

This clone was counted a few times. This chain links TRBV3-1 (or the pseudogene TRBV3-2) with TRBJ2-3; D might be TRBD2 (5 bases). Germline V gives CDR1 LGHDT, CDR2 YNNKEL (reference sequence). V lost 1 base to trimming and J lost 6 bases, with 20 bases between them. The CDR3 spans 17 residues. CDR3 region: CASSQVLGSKEGDTQYF. CDR3 DNA: TGTGCCAGCAGCCAAGTTCTAGGCTCCAAAGAGGGCGATACGCAGTATTTT.

The chain has TRBV19 and TRBJ2-5; 10 bases align to TRBD1. Germline V lookup: CDR1 LNHDA, CDR2 SQIVND (reference sequence). The CDR3 covers 16 residues. V lost 4 bases to trimming and J lost 0 bases; unmatched junction nucleotides: 5. The CDR3 spells CASSTGTGAYQETQYF. In nucleotides, the CDR3 is TGTGCCAGTAGTACCGGGACAGGGGCCTACCAAGAGACCCAGTACTTC.

The chain joins TRBV28 to TRBJ1-2; D is uncertain. CDR1 is MDHEN and CDR2 is SYDVKM in the germline V gene. The CDR3 is 12 residues long. Trimming stripped 6 bases from V and 6 bases from J, with 11 bases between. The CDR3 bases are TGTGCCAGCAGCGAGGCATTTGATGGCTACACCTTC. Amino acids: CASSEAFDGYTF.

On this clone itself: The junction departs from the called germline gene at one end, perhaps through a read error. The chain uses TRBV6-5 and TRBJ2-7; D possibly corresponds to TRBD1 (5 bases). Germline assignment: CDR1 MNHEY and CDR2 SVGAGI. The CDR3 loop spans 12 amino acids. The CDR3 reads CAGRAQSYEQYF. CDR3 nucleotides: TGTGCCGGCAGGGCTCAGTCCTACGAGCAGTACTTC.

The chain links TRBV6-2 or TRBV6-3 to TRBJ2-7; 10 bases match TRBD1. CDR3 length: 15 amino acids. V was pared by 5 bases and J by 2 bases, with 6 bases of the junction left unmatched. Germline loops: CDR1 MNHEY, CDR2 SVGEGT. CDR3 nucleotide sequence: TGTGCCAGCAGTCCGACCGGGACAGGGGCCTACGAGCAGTACTTC. Translating it yields CASSPTGTGAYEQYF.